Listed here are 21 T cell receptor beta chains from one sample, sequenced in a study of post-analysis software for immune sequencing data. General study points: Roughly five TRBV segments appeared more often in patients than in controls, and TRBV5-6, TRBV5-1 and TRBV20-1 were among these.

No cognate antigen is known for these TCRs. Every TCR beta cDNA library bore unique molecular identifiers. Each CDR3 protein gets one entry after TCRdb re-called the PCR reads with MiXCR. The repertoire holds about 620,000 distinct CDR3 sequences, with roughly two fifths as singletons. The sequenced sample was blood. These receptors were taken from a girl between 5 and 17 years old with multiple sclerosis.

The chain links TRBV7-2 to TRBJ2-3; 11 positions agree with TRBD2. CDR1 is SGHTA, CDR2 FQGNSA, per germline. V shed 5 bases and J 11 bases; nucleotides not matched to a gene: 9. CDR3 length: 14 amino acids. The CDR3: CASSRSYTSGGQYF. DNA for the CDR3: TGTGCCAGCAGCCGATCCTACACTAGCGGGGGGCAGTATTTT. The whole variable domain, remainder taken from reference TRBV7-2 and TRBJ2-3, is GAGVSQSPSNKVTEKGKDVELRCDPISGHTALYWYRQSLGQGLEFLIYFQGNSAPDKSGLPSDRFSAERTGGSVSTLTIQRTQQEDSAVYLCASSRSYTSGGQYFGPGTRLTVL.

The chain combines TRBV30 with TRBJ2-7; TRBD1 matches at 7 bases. The CDR3 is 15 amino acids. V was clipped by 0 bases and J by 1 base; unmatched bases: 6. CDR1 GTSNPN and CDR2 SVGIG come from the germline V gene (reference sequence). In DNA form, the CDR3 reads TGTGCCTGGAGTGTGCCTAGACAGGGATCCTACGAGCAGTACTTC. Encoded protein: CAWSVPRQGSYEQYF. Full variable domain (missing parts from reference TRBV30 and TRBJ2-7): SQTIHQWPATLVQPVGSPLSLECTVEGTSNPNLYWYRQAAGRGLQLLFYSVGIGQISSEVPQNLSASRPQDRQFILSSKKLLLSDSGFYLCAWSVPRQGSYEQYFGPGTRLTVT.

The rearrangement links TRBV7-2 to TRBJ2-1, with D perhaps matching TRBD2 (7 bases). The CDR3 extends over 16 amino acids. The V end was cut by 6 bases, the J end by 10 bases, with 25 bases between. Germline CDR1 is SGHTA and CDR2 is FQGNSA. The CDR3 DNA follows: TGTGCCAGCAGTCCGACCAGGCCCGGGCGGGGGCTAGAGCAGTTCTTC. Translated, it gives CASSPTRPGRGLEQFF.

This clonotype has just a few counts. The gene calls are TRBV20-1 and TRBJ2-7; 7 bases fit TRBD2. This CDR3 comprises 15 residues. The V gene's germline CDR1 is DFQATT and CDR2 SNEGSKA (reference sequence). Germline trimming cut 3 bases from V and 0 bases from J; bases unmatched to any gene: 8. The CDR3 DNA is TGCAGTGCTAGTAACCTAGCGGAAAGCTCCTACGAGCAGTACTTC. Translation gives CSASNLAESSYEQYF.

The chain employs TRBV29-1 and TRBJ2-7; TRBD2 is a possible D gene (6 bases). Between the trimmed V and J ends, which lost 3 bases and 6 bases, there was a span of 15 bases. Germline V lookup: CDR1 SQVTM, CDR2 ANQGSEA. This CDR3 spans 13 amino acids. The CDR3 is CSVERPSGREQYF. In nucleotides, the CDR3 is TGCAGCGTTGAGCGGCCCAGCGGGCGCGAGCAGTACTTC.

The chain recombines TRBV12-3 or TRBV12-4 with TRBJ2-3, with D perhaps assigned TRBD1 or TRBD2 (6 bases each). Trimming pared 3 bases from V and 0 bases from J, leaving 16 bases between. The CDR3 loop spans 17 amino acids. The CDR3 sequence is CASSFNKGGASTDTQYF. For the CDR3, the DNA is TGTGCCAGCAGTTTCAACAAGGGGGGAGCTAGCACAGATACGCAGTATTTT.

The rearrangement joins TRBV27 to TRBJ2-4; D is unresolved. Germline CDR1 is MNHEY and CDR2 is SMNVEV (reference sequence). V was cut by 0 bases and J by 6 bases, with 12 bases left in between. The CDR3 loop spans 15 amino acids. CDR3 region: CASSLSTRWGNIQYF. The CDR3 DNA reads as TGTGCCAGCAGTTTATCGACCAGGTGGGGAAACATTCAGTACTTC.

The gene calls are TRBV20-1 and TRBJ1-2; TRBD1 might be the D (5 bases). The V gene's germline CDR1 is DFQATT and CDR2 SNEGSKA (reference sequence). The V end lost 0 bases, the J end lost 8 bases, and 16 bases lay between the germline ends. This CDR3 region has 14 residues. The CDR3 spells CSARDGGARDGYTF. CDR3 bases: TGCAGTGCTAGAGATGGCGGGGCTCGAGACGGCTACACCTTC.

This clonotype was recorded a few times. The chain links TRBV25-1 to TRBJ2-4; D is possibly TRBD1 or TRBD2 (7 bases each). Trimming took 8 bases from V and 14 from J, leaving 13 bases between them. From germline, CDR1 is MGHDK and CDR2 SYGVNS. The CDR3 loop spans 10 amino acids. CDR3 sequence (DNA): TGTGCCAGCGGGGGGGACAGAGAGTACTTC. It specifies CASGGDREYF. Together with reference TRBV25-1 and TRBJ2-4, the CDR3 gives the full variable domain: EADIYQTPRYLVIGTGKKITLECSQTMGHDKMYWYQQDPGMELHLIHYSYGVNSTEKGDLSSESTVSRIRTEHFPLTLESARPSHTSQYLCASGGDREYFGAGTRLSVL.

V gene TRBV7-2 combines with J gene TRBJ2-3; 12 nucleotides agree with TRBD2. The germline CDR1 and CDR2 sequences are SGHTA and FQGNSA. V lost 4 bases and J lost 9; bases outside the gene matches: 8. This CDR3 comprises 15 residues. The CDR3 loop is CASSSGASGGETQYF. The CDR3 coding sequence is TGTGCCAGCAGCTCCGGCGCTAGCGGGGGGGAAACGCAGTATTTT.

This clonotype was seen a single time. V is TRBV12-3 or TRBV12-4 and J is TRBJ1-2, with D unresolved. The CDR3 runs to 13 residues. V was pared by 6 bases and J by 4 bases, with 12 bases between. This CDR3 reads CASSPESFYGYTF. As DNA, the CDR3 is TGTGCCAGCAGCCCAGAGTCCTTCTATGGCTACACCTTC.

Ten or more counts support this clonotype. The gene calls are TRBV29-1 and TRBJ1-2; D gene ambiguous. The CDR3 runs 14 residues. CDR1 and CDR2 from the germline V gene are SQVTM and ANQGSEA. The V and J ends lost 3 bases and 4 bases respectively, with 15 bases between them. The CDR3 loop is CSVEEKGIGYGYTF. CDR3 coding DNA: TGCAGCGTTGAGGAAAAGGGAATCGGCTATGGCTACACCTTC.

This chain joins TRBV9 and TRBJ2-6; TRBD1 agrees at 7 bases. The CDR3 totals 17 residues. V was pared by 0 bases and J by 0 bases, with 3 bases of the junction left unmatched. Germline V CDR1 and CDR2: SGDLS, YYNGEE. This chain's CDR3 is CASSVAGQPSGANVLTF. The CDR3 DNA sequence: TGTGCCAGCAGCGTAGCGGGACAGCCCTCTGGGGCCAACGTCCTGACTTTC.

The CDR3 spells CASSLAAGSPLHF. The CDR3 bases are TGCGCCAGCAGCTTGGCGGCGGGATCACCCCTCCACTTT. The chain is built from TRBV5-1 and TRBJ1-6; D remains unclear. Trimming removed 0 bases from V and 10 bases from J, with 8 bases in between. Per the germline V gene, CDR1 is SGHRS and CDR2 is YFSETQ. This CDR3 is built from 13 residues.

The V and J genes are TRBV3-1 and TRBJ2-3; TRBD2 agrees at 7 bases. Germline CDR1 reads LGHDT; CDR2 reads YNNKEL (reference sequence). V dropped 4 bases and J dropped 7; count of bases not matched to a gene: 14. The CDR3 totals 16 residues. CDR3 amino acids: CASSPPLAVGGNTQYF. As DNA, the CDR3 is TGTGCCAGCAGCCCCCCTCTAGCGGTGGGCGGGAATACGCAGTATTTT.

V and J are TRBV12-3 or TRBV12-4 and TRBJ1-1; D remains unclear. Trimming took 2 bases from V and 10 from J, leaving 11 bases between them. The CDR3 sequence is 12 residues long. As DNA, the CDR3 is TGTGCCAGCAGTTTACCGACTCTAGGAGCTTTCTTT. Amino acids: CASSLPTLGAFF.

This clonotype was seen a handful of times. This chain connects TRBV4-1 to TRBJ1-2; D might be TRBD1 (6 bases). The V gene lost 4 bases and the J gene lost 6 bases, with 24 bases spanning the gap. Germline CDR1 and CDR2: MGHRA and YSYEKL. The CDR3 has 17 residues. This CDR3 is CASSLPGAGDVRDGYTF. The CDR3 DNA reads as TGCGCCAGCAGCCTCCCAGGGGCCGGGGATGTTCGAGATGGCTACACCTTC.

This chain joins TRBV7-8 and TRBJ1-1, with unresolved D. The V end was cut by 5 bases, the J end by 5 bases, with 18 bases between. The germline V gene encodes CDR1 SGHVS and CDR2 FQNEAQ. The CDR3 totals 15 residues. CDR3 coding DNA: TGTGCCAGCAGCCCCCCCCATAATGGAATGACTGAAGCTTTCTTT. The encoded protein is CASSPPHNGMTEAFF.

The chain uses TRBV20-1 and TRBJ2-3, with TRBD2 as a possible D gene (5 bases). V gave up 4 bases and J gave up 3 bases, with 11 bases separating them. CDR1 is DFQATT, CDR2 SNEGSKA, per germline (reference sequence). The CDR3 sequence is 13 residues long. CDR3 sequence reads: CSATGVGTDTQYF. CDR3 in DNA: TGCAGTGCTACCGGGGTGGGGACAGATACGCAGTATTTT.

V and J are TRBV5-1 and TRBJ2-5; 7 positions match TRBD1. Germline V gene sequence: CDR1 SGHRS, CDR2 YFSETQ. CDR3 size: 14 residues. The junction had 5 bases not matched to a gene; V was cut back by 5 bases and J by 1 base. CDR3 nucleotides: TGCGCCAGCAGAGTGGGGACAGCCCAAGAGACCCAGTACTTC. It translates to CASRVGTAQETQYF.

This chain connects TRBV27 to TRBJ1-2, with 9 bases fitting TRBD1. This CDR3 has 16 amino acids. J gave up 4 bases and V 5 bases, and 11 bases lay outside the gene matches. Germline V gene data show CDR1 as MNHEY and CDR2 as SMNVEV (reference sequence). The CDR3 bases are TGTGCCAGCAGTCCCGGGACAGGGCTTTTTGGCTATGGCTACACCTTC. Encoded protein: CASSPGTGLFGYGYTF.